Below are 8 T cell receptor beta chains sequenced from a single sample in a study of blood T cell repertoires in COVID-19. Produced via immunoSEQ multiplex PCR; TCRdb's table is partial and in-frame only. The sample has 120,000 to 150,000 clones; more than 75% are singletons. The sequenced material came from PBMCs or T cells enriched from blood (not recorded which). Receptors originate from a woman under 40 with acute COVID-19.

The chain has TRBV11-1 and TRBJ2-7; TRBD2 matches 13 bases. V trimming: 4 bases; J trimming: 1 base; junction bases outside the gene matches: 1. The CDR3 extends over 15 amino acids. Germline values: CDR1 SGHAT, CDR2 FQDESV (reference sequence). The CDR3 sequence: CASSWTSGSSYEQYF. The DNA of the CDR3 is TGTGCCAGCAGCTGGACTAGCGGGAGTTCCTACGAGCAGTACTTC.

The genes are TRBV6-5 and TRBJ2-7; perhaps TRBD2 as D (6 bases). There are 15 residues in the CDR3. V was shortened by 6 bases and J by 5 bases, with 20 bases between the two germline ends. The V gene's germline CDR1 is MNHEY and CDR2 SVGAGI. The CDR3 region has the DNA TGTGCCAGCAGGGGGAGGCTCCCAGGGACGCACGAGCAGTACTTC. Protein: CASRGRLPGTHEQYF.

This clone was seen once. This rearrangement joins TRBV11-2 to TRBJ1-2; D is possibly TRBD1 (5 bases). In germline, CDR1 is SGHAT, CDR2 FQNNGV. The CDR3 is 13 amino acids. V was pared by 5 bases and J by 0 bases, with 7 bases between. The CDR3: CASSPGPNYGYTF. CDR3 coding DNA: TGTGCCAGCAGCCCAGGGCCTAACTATGGCTACACCTTC. The full variable domain, rest sourced from reference TRBV11-2 and TRBJ1-2, is EAGVAQSPRYKIIEKRQSVAFWCNPISGHATLYWYQQILGQGPKLLIQFQNNGVVDDSQLPKDRFSAERLKGVDSTLKIQPAKLEDSAVYLCASSPGPNYGYTFGSGTRLTVV.

The gene calls are TRBV5-4 and TRBJ1-1; 9 positions match TRBD1. The junction had 9 bases not matched to a gene; V was cut back by 4 bases and J by 5 bases. This CDR3 region has 15 residues. Germline assignment: CDR1 SGHNT and CDR2 YYREEE (reference sequence). In DNA, the CDR3 is TGTGCCAGCAGCGGAACCGGGACAGGGACTACTGAAGCTTTCTTT. It yields the protein CASSGTGTGTTEAFF.

This rearrangement joins TRBV19 to TRBJ1-2, with a tentative D call TRBD1 (6 bases). The CDR3 loop spans 15 amino acids. Trimming stripped 5 bases from V and 4 bases from J, with 17 bases between. Germline lookup yields CDR1 LNHDA and CDR2 SQIVND (reference sequence). The chain's CDR3 is CASSPSGGPVYGYTF. The CDR3 bases are TGTGCCAGTAGTCCCTCCGGGGGGCCCGTCTATGGCTACACCTTC.

As concerns this clone: Compared with germline, one end of the junction differs, possibly owing to a read error. This rearrangement joins TRBV6-2 or TRBV6-3 to TRBJ2-1; possible D gene TRBD2, 6 bases. This CDR3 is built from 13 residues. Germline values: CDR1 MNHEY, CDR2 SVGEGT. CDR3 bases: TGTGCCAGCAATTACCGGGAGACGGATGAGCAGTTCTTC. Its protein is CASNYRETDEQFF.

The chain joins TRBV7-2 to TRBJ2-2; 8 bases are shared with TRBD2. The CDR3 spans 15 residues. Losses at the gene ends were 4 bases for V and 0 bases for J; bases not matched to a gene: 1. Germline CDR1 is SGHTA and CDR2 is FQGNSA. The CDR3 spells CASSWGLANTGELFF. The DNA for the CDR3 is TGTGCCAGCAGCTGGGGACTAGCGAACACCGGGGAGCTGTTTTTT.

This clone was seen a single time. The V call is TRBV28, the J call TRBJ2-3; perhaps TRBD1 as D (5 bases). CDR1 and CDR2 from the germline V gene are MDHEN and SYDVKM. The CDR3 sequence is 16 residues long. Trimming pared 7 bases from V and 7 bases from J, leaving 24 bases between. The CDR3 loop reads CASISSGSGKLNTQYF. The CDR3 nucleotides read TGTGCCAGCATATCATCAGGGTCTGGGAAATTAAATACGCAGTATTTT.